A single sample is the source of the 9 T cell receptor beta chains below, sequenced in a study of T cells in Graves' hyperthyroidism and ophthalmopathy. RNA transcripts were the template for amplifying TCR beta CDR3 regions. HTBI primers were employed in a first-round RT-PCR of the TCR CDR3. TCRdb re-derived calls from the multiplex PCR reads in MiXCR, one entry per CDR3 protein. The sample has over 650,000 distinct CDR3 sequences, around 15% seen once. Sequenced input: blood. The receptors stem from a man in his late teens or twenties with Graves' hyperthyroidism.

V gene TRBV6-1 combines with J gene TRBJ2-4; 8 bases map to TRBD2. The CDR3 runs 14 residues. Per the germline V gene, CDR1 is MNHNS and CDR2 is SASEGT. V trimming: 6 bases; J trimming: 3 bases; junction bases outside the gene matches: 4. The CDR3 DNA sequence: TGTGCCAGCAGGACCCGGGAGGGCAAAAACATTCAGTACTTC. Translating gives CASRTREGKNIQYF.

This clonotype has only a few counts. This rearrangement joins TRBV7-2 to TRBJ2-7; either TRBD1 or TRBD2 may fit D (5 bases each). V was cut by 3 bases and J by 3 bases, with 21 bases left in between. Germline lookup yields CDR1 SGHTA and CDR2 FQGNSA. This CDR3 spans 17 amino acids. The CDR3 nucleotides read TGTGCCAGCAGCTTCTCGGGGCAAAGTCTGGAGTACTACGAGCAGTACTTC. Encoded protein: CASSFSGQSLEYYEQYF.

V and J are TRBV11-3 and TRBJ2-1; D is unresolved. Germline-derived CDR1 and CDR2 are SGHNT and YENEEA. Trimming left V 5 bases short and J 4 bases short, with 12 bases between. This CDR3 region has 14 residues. The CDR3 nucleotides are TGTGCCAGCAGCCCCCTGGGTTTTTACAATGAGCAGTTCTTC. This sequence encodes CASSPLGFYNEQFF.

This clonotype was recorded once. One junction end disagrees with the germline gene, perhaps due to a read error. The chain is built from TRBV27 and TRBJ1-2; possibly TRBD1 for D (6 bases). The V gene's germline CDR1 is MNHEY and CDR2 SMNVEV (reference sequence). This CDR3 is 15 amino acids long. CDR3 residues: CAGSLSPSYRVGYTF. As DNA, the CDR3 is TGTGCCGGCAGTTTATCCCCAAGCTACAGGGTTGGCTACACCTTC.

This chain joins TRBV7-9 and TRBJ2-5; 8 bases are shared with TRBD2. Germline loops: CDR1 SEHNR, CDR2 FQNEAQ (reference sequence). Trimming took 4 bases from V and 1 from J; bases not matched to a gene: 5. This CDR3 has 15 residues. In DNA, the CDR3 is TGTGCCAGCAGCTACCTAGCGGGTTCCCAAGAGACCCAGTACTTC. Translation: CASSYLAGSQETQYF.

The chain is built from TRBV20-1 and TRBJ2-7; 8 bases are a match to TRBD1. This CDR3 spans 13 amino acids. CDR1 is DFQATT, CDR2 SNEGSKA, per germline (reference sequence). V was clipped by 4 bases and J by 7 bases; unmatched bases: 9. The CDR3 region is CSATPRGRGEQYF. DNA for the CDR3: TGCAGTGCTACCCCCAGGGGGCGCGGTGAGCAGTACTTC.

The chain carries TRBV6-5 and TRBJ2-2; 7 bases are shared with TRBD1. This CDR3 is built from 16 residues. V shed 1 base and J 3 bases; nucleotides not matched to a gene: 5. Germline V gene lookup returns CDR1 MNHEY and CDR2 SVGAGI. The DNA of the CDR3 is TGTGCCAGCAGTTACTTAAGGGGGCGCGACACCGGGGAGCTGTTTTTT. Protein product: CASSYLRGRDTGELFF.

This clonotype was found many times. The chain carries TRBV7-8 and TRBJ1-1, with TRBD1 as a possible D gene (5 bases). V was clipped by 5 bases and J by 5 bases, with 15 bases between them. Germline CDR1 is SGHVS and CDR2 is FQNEAQ. The CDR3 is made up of 14 amino acids. The CDR3 sequence is CASSQTAGRTEAFF. CDR3 DNA: TGTGCCAGCAGCCAAACCGCAGGGAGGACTGAAGCTTTCTTT. The whole variable domain, remainder taken from reference TRBV7-8 and TRBJ1-1, is GAGVSQSPRYKVAKRGQDVALRCDPISGHVSLFWYQQALGQGPEFLTYFQNEAQLDKSGLPSDRFFAERPEGSVSTLKIQRTQQEDSAVYLCASSQTAGRTEAFFGQGTRLTVV.

This chain connects TRBV20-1 to TRBJ1-1, with TRBD1 identical over 10 bases. Germline trimming cut 5 bases from V and 3 bases from J; bases unmatched to any gene: 15. CDR3 length: 17 amino acids. Germline lookup yields CDR1 DFQATT and CDR2 SNEGSKA (reference sequence). CDR3 DNA: TGCAGTGCTGCCGGGACAGGGGACACGGGGGGGGACACTGAAGCTTTCTTT. This codes for CSAAGTGDTGGDTEAFF.